A single sample is the source of the 6 T cell receptor beta chains below, sequenced in a study of T cell responses to AZD1222 COVID-19 vaccine. Clones were sequenced by immunoSEQ multiplex PCR, and TCRdb holds only the in-frame ones, with some missing. Of 150,000 to 200,000 clones listed, around 90% are singletons. The sample in question was peripheral blood, obtained 28 days after the second AZD1222 dose. Receptors were obtained from an adult who received the AZD1222 COVID-19 vaccine.

J is TRBJ2-1 and V is TRBV3-1 (or the pseudogene TRBV3-2); 11 bases are shared with TRBD2. The germline V gene encodes CDR1 LGHDT and CDR2 YNNKEL (reference sequence). The trim removed 4 bases at V and 4 bases at J, leaving 6 bases unmatched. There are 16 residues in the CDR3. CDR3 sequence reads: CASSPWTSGRYNEQFF. Here the CDR3 DNA reads TGTGCCAGCAGCCCGTGGACTAGCGGGCGATACAATGAGCAGTTCTTC.

The chain links TRBV18 to TRBJ1-2; 12 nucleotides agree with TRBD1. The CDR3 loop spans 17 amino acids. In germline, CDR1 is KGHSH, CDR2 LQKENI. The J segment lost 4 bases and the V segment lost 6 bases, leaving 12 bases of the junction unmatched. The CDR3 is CASSTQPGQGAGYGYTF. The CDR3, as DNA: TGTGCCAGCTCGACACAACCGGGACAGGGGGCGGGCTATGGCTACACCTTC.

The V call is TRBV21-1, the J call TRBJ2-7; the DNA was not used to check the table's D call, TRBD1. TRBV21-1 has pseudogene status. The length of the CDR3 is 15 residues. For the CDR3, the DNA is TGTGCCAGCAGCAAAGTGAGGACAGGGACCTACGAGCAGTACTTC. Translated, it gives CASSKVRTGTYEQYF.

J is TRBJ2-1 and V is TRBV18; 7 nucleotides match TRBD2. This CDR3 contains 16 residues. J lost 7 bases, V lost 1 base, and 10 bases had no gene match. Germline assignment: CDR1 KGHSH and CDR2 LQKENI. In DNA, the CDR3 is TGTGCCAGCTCACCACAAGCGGGGAGGGTTAGAAATGAGCAGTTCTTC. Protein product: CASSPQAGRVRNEQFF.

This chain connects TRBV18 to TRBJ2-2; 9 bases agree with TRBD1. V lost 6 bases, J lost 1 base, and 3 bases stayed unmatched. Germline loops: CDR1 KGHSH, CDR2 LQKENI. CDR3 length equals 15 residues. CDR3 sequence: CASSPDRGNTGELFF. The CDR3 DNA follows: TGTGCCAGCTCCCCGGACAGGGGGAACACCGGGGAGCTGTTTTTT.

This chain joins TRBV18 and TRBJ2-7; the D gene is possibly TRBD1 (7 bases). The V end lost 2 bases, the J end lost 0 bases, and 14 bases lay between the germline ends. The CDR3 loop spans 16 amino acids. Germline V gene sequence: CDR1 KGHSH, CDR2 LQKENI. CDR3 sequence reads: CASSPRQGGSSYEQYF. The CDR3 nucleotides are TGTGCCAGCTCACCAAGACAGGGAGGAAGCTCCTACGAGCAGTACTTC.